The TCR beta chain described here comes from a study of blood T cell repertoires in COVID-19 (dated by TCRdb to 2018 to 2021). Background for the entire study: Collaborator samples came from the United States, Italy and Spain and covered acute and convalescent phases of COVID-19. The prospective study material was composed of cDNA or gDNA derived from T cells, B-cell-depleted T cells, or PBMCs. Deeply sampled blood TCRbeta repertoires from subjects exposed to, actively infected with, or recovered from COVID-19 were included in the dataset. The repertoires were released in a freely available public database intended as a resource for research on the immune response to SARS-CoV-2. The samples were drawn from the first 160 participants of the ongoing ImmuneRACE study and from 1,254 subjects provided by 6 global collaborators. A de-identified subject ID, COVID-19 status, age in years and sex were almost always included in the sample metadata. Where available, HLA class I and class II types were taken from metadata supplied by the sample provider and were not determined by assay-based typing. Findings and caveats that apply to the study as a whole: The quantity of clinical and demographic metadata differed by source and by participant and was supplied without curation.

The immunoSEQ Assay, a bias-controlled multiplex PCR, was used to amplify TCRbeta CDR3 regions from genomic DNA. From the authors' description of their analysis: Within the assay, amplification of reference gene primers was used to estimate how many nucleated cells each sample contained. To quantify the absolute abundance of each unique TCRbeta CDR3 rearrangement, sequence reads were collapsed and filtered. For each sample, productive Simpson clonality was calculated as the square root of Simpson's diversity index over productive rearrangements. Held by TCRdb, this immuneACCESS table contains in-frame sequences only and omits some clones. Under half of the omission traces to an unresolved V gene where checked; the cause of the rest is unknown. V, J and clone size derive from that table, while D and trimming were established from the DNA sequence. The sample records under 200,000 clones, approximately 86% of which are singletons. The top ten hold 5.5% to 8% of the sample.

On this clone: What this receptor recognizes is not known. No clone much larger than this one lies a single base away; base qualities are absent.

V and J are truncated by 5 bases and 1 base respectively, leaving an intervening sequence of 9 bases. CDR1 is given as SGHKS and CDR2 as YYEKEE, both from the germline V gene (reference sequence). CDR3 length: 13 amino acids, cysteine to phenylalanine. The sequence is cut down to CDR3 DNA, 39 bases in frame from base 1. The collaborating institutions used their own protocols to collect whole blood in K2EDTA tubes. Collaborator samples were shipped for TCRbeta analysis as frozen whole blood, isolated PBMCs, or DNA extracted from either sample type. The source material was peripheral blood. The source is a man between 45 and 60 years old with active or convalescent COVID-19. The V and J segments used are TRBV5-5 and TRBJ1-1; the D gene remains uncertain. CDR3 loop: CASSQTTNTEAFF. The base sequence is TGTGCCAGCAGTCAAACAACGAACACTGAAGCTTTCTTT.